This TCR beta chain was documented in a study of regulatory T cells in long-lasting Graves disease. As to time point: newly diagnosed GD, antithyroid drugs for less than 3 months. RNA extracted from PBMCs served as the sequencing template. Germline CDR1 reads MDHEN; CDR2 reads SYDVKM. The CDR3 runs 14 residues. The V segment lost 6 bases and the J segment 6 bases; nucleotides outside the gene matches: 4. This clonotype was recorded at least ten times. Libraries of TCR beta came from iRepertoire HTBI primers plus Arm-PCR of CDR3 regions. TCRdb analysed the multiplex PCR reads with MiXCR anew, one entry per CDR3 protein. The sample has around 480,000 distinct CDR3 sequences; more than 15% are singletons. This sample also appeared in a second study, on T cells in Graves' hyperthyroidism and ophthalmopathy.

V and J are TRBV28 and TRBJ1-6; 8 nucleotides match TRBD1. The sequence was obtained from a woman between 40 and 65 years old with Graves disease. Sequencing used peripheral blood mononuclear cells (PBMCs), obtained at new diagnosis, from a patient treated with antithyroid drugs. The chain's CDR3 is CASRWTGTNSPLHF. CDR3 coding DNA: TGTGCCAGCAGGTGGACAGGGACTAATTCACCCCTCCACTTT.